The 21 T cell receptor beta chains below come from one sample, sequenced in a study of tumor-infiltrating lymphocytes in primary liver carcinoma. Germline DNA was also extracted, and blood RNA was taken from unsorted whole blood. A primer in the constant region served to generate TCR beta cDNA from roughly 450 ng of total RNA. Investigators got TCR beta libraries out of three nested multiplex PCR rounds, done with slightly modified ARM-PCR. For 10 cycles apiece, the opening two PCR rounds ran with TRBV1-TRBV30 forward primers and a C-beta reverse primer. Each CDR3 protein gets one entry after TCRdb re-called the multiplex PCR reads with MiXCR. Of approximately 340,000 distinct CDR3 sequences listed, roughly two thirds are singletons. Sequencing used peripheral blood. These receptors all come from a man aged 40-55 years with primary liver carcinoma and hepatitis B virus infection.

This clonotype was detected ten times or more. CDR3 region: CASSSGTYEQYF. The CDR3 nucleotides read TGTGCCAGCTCGTCGGGGACCTACGAGCAGTACTTC. The gene calls are TRBV11-2 and TRBJ2-7, with a weak D call TRBD2 (5 bases). The V gene's germline CDR1 is SGHAT and CDR2 FQNNGV. This CDR3 has 12 amino acids. The ends were cut back, 8 bases at V and 2 bases at J, with 10 bases in the middle.

CDR3 sequence reads: CASSGGGGPSTDTQYF. The DNA for the CDR3 is TGTGCCAGCAGTGGTGGGGGAGGGCCAAGCACAGATACGCAGTATTTT. V usage is TRBV4-2 and J usage is TRBJ2-3; 7 nucleotides match TRBD2. This CDR3 region has 16 residues. The germline CDR1 and CDR2 sequences are LGHNA and YNFKEQ. J gave up 0 bases and V 6 bases, and 9 bases lay outside the gene matches.

This clonotype has ten or more counts. V usage is TRBV6-6 and J usage is TRBJ2-7; TRBD2 matches at 8 bases. Trimming removed 6 bases from V and 6 bases from J; junction bases left unmatched: 16. The germline V gene encodes CDR1 MNHNY and CDR2 SVGAGI (reference sequence). This CDR3 is built from 16 residues. CDR3 protein: CASRRDLSGSFGEQYF. CDR3 in DNA: TGTGCCAGCAGACGCGACCTAAGCGGGAGTTTTGGCGAGCAGTACTTC.

This clonotype was detected only once. Being one base from a much bigger clone, this may be a read error. The chain carries TRBV4-1 and TRBJ2-7, with D possibly matching TRBD1 (5 bases). Trimming removed 1 base from V and 8 bases from J, with 15 bases in between. Germline loops: CDR1 MGHRA, CDR2 YSYEKL. The length of the CDR3 is 14 residues. Here the CDR3 DNA reads TGCGCCAGCAGCCAAGTTTCCAGGGCCCGCAAGCAGTACTTC. Protein product: CASSQVSRARKQYF.

About this clonotype: At one boundary the junction diverges from the germline segment, which might be a read error. This chain joins TRBV6-5 and TRBJ2-5; D is undetermined. This CDR3 contains 14 residues. CDR1 and CDR2 (germline): MNHEY, SVGAGI. The CDR3 loop is CTSSYGAGQETQYF. The CDR3 nucleotides are TGTACCAGCAGTTACGGCGCTGGCCAAGAGACCCAGTACTTC.

As concerns this clonotype: A much larger clonotype is one base distant, so this may be a read error. The missing conserved phenylalanine or tryptophan at the end of this CDR3 makes a read error likely. The chain is built from TRBV4-2 and TRBJ1-1; D remains unclear. Germline CDR1 reads LGHNA; CDR2 reads YNFKEQ. Trimming took 3 bases from V and 1 from J, leaving 9 bases between them. The CDR3 is 14 amino acids. DNA of the CDR3: TGTGCCAGCAGCCACATAGGGTCGAACACTGAAGCTTTCTCT. Protein: CASSHIGSNTEAFS.

On this clonotype: The germline gene is not matched at one end of the junction; a read error may be the cause. This chain uses TRBV11-2 with TRBJ2-1, with a possible D match to TRBD2 (6 bases). Germline V CDR1 and CDR2: SGHAT, FQNNGV. CDR3 length equals 17 residues. As DNA, the CDR3 is TGTGCCAGCAGTTTAGATTACCGGGAGATTCCCTACAGTGAGCAGTTCTTC. Encoded protein: CASSLDYREIPYSEQFF.

In the case of this clonotype: It may be a read error: a sequence one base away is much more abundant. This chain links TRBV6-5 with TRBJ1-1; D is unresolved. CDR1 is MNHEY, CDR2 SVGAGI, per germline. The CDR3 extends over 15 amino acids. The ends were cut back, 5 bases at V and 1 base at J, with 14 bases in the middle. The CDR3 DNA sequence: TGTGCCAGCAGTCATTCGCCGGCTGGGAACACTGAAGCTTTCTTT. Its protein is CASSHSPAGNTEAFF.

Note on this clonotype: A read error may account for a junction end that differs from germline. The gene calls are TRBV11-2 and TRBJ1-1; TRBD1 is a possible D gene (5 bases). The germline V gene encodes CDR1 SGHAT and CDR2 FQNNGV. The CDR3 runs 16 residues. Here the CDR3 reads CASSLAYRWAGTDAFF. DNA for the CDR3: TGTGCCAGCAGCTTAGCCTACAGGTGGGCGGGAACTGATGCTTTCTTT.

The chain has TRBV10-2 and TRBJ1-1; 7 nucleotides line up with TRBD1. After removal of 3 bases from V and 3 bases from J, the junction contained 1 base not matched to a gene. Germline V gives CDR1 WSHSY, CDR2 SAAADI. This CDR3 has 13 amino acids. The CDR3 DNA sequence: TGCGCCAGCAGTGATGACAGGGACACTGAAGCTTTCTTT. It encodes CASSDDRDTEAFF.

This sequence joins TRBV4-2 and TRBJ2-1; 8 bases are shared with TRBD2. Germline CDR1 reads LGHNA; CDR2 reads YNFKEQ. This CDR3 spans 15 amino acids. The V and J ends lost 3 bases and 0 bases, in that order; junction bases with no gene match: 1. In nucleotides, the CDR3 is TGTGCCAGCAGCCACGGGACTAGCTCCTACAATGAGCAGTTCTTC. It specifies CASSHGTSSYNEQFF.

Details on this clonotype: At one of its ends the junction is not consistent with the germline gene, which may arise from a read error. The V gene is TRBV30, the J gene TRBJ1-2, with D possibly TRBD1 on 5 matching bases. The CDR3 is 14 amino acids. CDR1 GTSNPN and CDR2 SVGIG come from the germline V gene (reference sequence). CDR3 protein: CALSDVGQGDGYTF. Here the CDR3 DNA reads TGTGCCTTGAGTGACGTAGGGCAGGGAGATGGCTACACCTTC.

Comments on this clonotype: Mismatch with germline at one junction end may stem from a read error. V usage is TRBV24-1 and J usage is TRBJ2-5; 13 bases agree with TRBD2. This CDR3 has 16 residues. Per germline, CDR1 KGHDR and CDR2 SFDVKD. The CDR3 is CATSDPGLAGAKTQYF. CDR3 bases: TGTGCCACCAGTGACCCCGGACTAGCGGGAGCGAAGACTCAGTACTTC.

Worth noting for this clonotype: This may be a read error, as it is one base from a much larger clone. This chain connects TRBV13 to TRBJ2-7; D is perhaps TRBD1 (6 bases). Germline-derived CDR1 and CDR2 are PRHDT and FYEKMQ (reference sequence). This CDR3 comprises 14 residues. This CDR3 reads CANSLGQYNYEQYF. In DNA form, the CDR3 reads TGTGCCAACAGCCTCGGACAGTACAACTACGAGCAGTACTTC.

On this clonotype itself: This could be a read error, since a much larger clone is one nucleotide away. This chain connects TRBV10-3 to TRBJ2-7; 8 positions agree with TRBD2. Looked up from germline, CDR1 is ENHRY and CDR2 is SYGVKD. The J segment lost 4 bases and the V segment lost 5 bases, leaving 7 bases of the junction unmatched. CDR3 length: 14 residues. The CDR3 DNA is TGTGCCATCAGTCCTAGCGGGCTGGATTACGAGCAGTACTTC. This codes for CAISPSGLDYEQYF.

Comments on this clonotype: An end of the junction does not agree with germline; a read error may underlie this. The rearrangement joins TRBV28 to TRBJ2-5, with D perhaps matching TRBD2 (5 bases). Germline CDR1 is MDHEN and CDR2 is SYDVKM. There are 15 residues in the CDR3. CDR3 loop: CASSLSGGSQESQYF. The CDR3 bases are TGTGCCAGCAGTTTAAGCGGAGGCTCCCAAGAGAGCCAGTACTTC.

This clonotype was observed at least ten times. The chain carries TRBV11-2 and TRBJ1-6; 10 bases fit TRBD1. Germline V gene data show CDR1 as SGHAT and CDR2 as FQNNGV. After removal of 6 bases from V and 7 bases from J, the junction contained 6 bases not matched to a gene. CDR3 size: 15 residues. The CDR3 loop reads CASRDPGQGNSPLHF. Here the CDR3 DNA reads TGTGCCAGCAGAGATCCGGGACAGGGGAATTCACCCCTCCACTTT.

The V gene is TRBV12-3 or TRBV12-4, the J gene TRBJ2-3; no clear D. The CDR3 loop spans 11 amino acids. V lost 10 bases to trimming and J lost 4 bases, with 9 bases between them. CDR3 bases: TGTGCCACTACGGAGTCAGATACGCAGTATTTT. Translated: CATTESDTQYF.

A note on this clonotype: It may be a read error: a sequence one base away is much more abundant. The chain employs TRBV12-3 or TRBV12-4 and TRBJ2-7; TRBD2 matches at 9 bases. The CDR3 has 14 amino acids. CDR3 region: CASSFVAGEGELYF. The CDR3 DNA reads as TGTGCCAGCAGTTTTGTAGCGGGAGAAGGGGAGCTGTACTTC.

At least ten counts were recorded for this clonotype. J is TRBJ2-5 and V is TRBV29-1, with TRBD2 matching 12 bases. Germline V gene sequence: CDR1 SQVTM, CDR2 ANQGSEA. The CDR3 spans 14 residues. V lost 4 bases to trimming and J lost 5 bases; unmatched junction nucleotides: 5. The CDR3: CSVALLAGGETQYF. CDR3 coding DNA: TGCAGCGTTGCTCTCCTAGCGGGAGGGGAGACCCAGTACTTC.

This clonotype is judged medium-sized. The chain has TRBV11-2 and TRBJ2-1; TRBD1 aligns across 8 bases. The V and J ends lost 4 bases and 3 bases, in that order; junction bases with no gene match: 11. This CDR3 contains 17 residues. Germline CDR1 reads SGHAT; CDR2 reads FQNNGV. DNA of the CDR3: TGTGCCAGCAGCTCCAGACCGACAGGGGCGATCTACAATGAGCAGTTCTTC. It encodes CASSSRPTGAIYNEQFF. The variable domain in full, with the rest retrieved from reference TRBV11-2 and TRBJ2-1, is EAGVAQSPRYKIIEKRQSVAFWCNPISGHATLYWYQQILGQGPKLLIQFQNNGVVDDSQLPKDRFSAERLKGVDSTLKIQPAKLEDSAVYLCASSSRPTGAIYNEQFFGPGTRLTVL.